Below, 7 T cell receptor beta chains from the same sample are listed, as sequenced in a study of metastatic and nonmetastatic thyroid tumors. TCRdb re-called the PCR reads via MiXCR. The sample carries about 69,000 clones, 11% to 15% recorded once. No treatment of any kind had been given to any patient before thyroid surgery. The specimen sequenced was blood. The receptor set was obtained from a male donor with papillary thyroid cancer or a benign thyroid nodule (not recorded which). Some clones in this sample may be carry-over from other donors' samples.

This clone was found many times. This sequence joins TRBV7-3 and TRBJ1-1; no definite D call. The CDR3 is 17 residues long. V dropped 1 base and J dropped 7 bases, with 22 bases sitting between them. Per germline, CDR1 SGHTA and CDR2 FQGTGA. CDR3 coding DNA: TGTGCCAGCAGCTTAAGACGCCGTAACCCCCGCAGCCTTGAAGCTTTCTTT. It yields the protein CASSLRRRNPRSLEAFF.

This clone was seen many times. This chain connects TRBV14 to TRBJ2-1, with D perhaps TRBD2 (5 bases). The V end lost 0 bases, the J end lost 8 bases, and 11 bases lay between the germline ends. The CDR3 has 14 residues. CDR1 and CDR2 (germline): SGHDN, FVKESK. In nucleotides, the CDR3 is TGTGCCAGCAGCCAAGACTTGGGAGCAGATGAGCAGTTCTTC. Residues: CASSQDLGADEQFF. The full variable domain, its missing parts supplied by reference TRBV14 and TRBJ2-1, is EAGVTQFPSHSVIEKGQTVTLRCDPISGHDNLYWYRRVMGKEIKFLLHFVKESKQDESGMPNNRFLAERTGGTYSTLKVQPAELEDSGVYFCASSQDLGADEQFFGPGTRLTVL.

This clone was recorded many times. The chain employs TRBV7-2 and TRBJ2-3; D not certain. This CDR3 comprises 14 residues. Germline loops: CDR1 SGHTA, CDR2 FQGNSA. The V end lost 0 bases, the J end lost 2 bases, and 6 bases lay between the germline ends. CDR3 sequence: CASSLASATDTQYF. The CDR3 DNA reads as TGTGCCAGCAGCTTAGCATCGGCCACAGATACGCAGTATTTT.

This clone was found many times. This chain uses TRBV28 with TRBJ2-5; perhaps TRBD2 as D (6 bases). This CDR3 region has 12 residues. Germline V gene sequence: CDR1 MDHEN, CDR2 SYDVKM. V shed 6 bases and J shed 2 bases, with 7 bases lying between them. The CDR3 loop is CASRRDQETQYF. The CDR3 coding sequence is TGTGCCAGCAGGCGGGATCAAGAGACCCAGTACTTC. Using reference TRBV28 and TRBJ2-5 for the parts outside the CDR3, the full variable domain is DVKVTQSSRYLVKRTGEKVFLECVQDMDHENMFWYRQDPGLGLRLIYFSYDVKMKEKGDIPEGYSVSREKKERFSLILESASTNQTSMYLCASRRDQETQYFGPGTRLLVL.

This chain links TRBV6-1 with TRBJ1-1, with 9 bases that match TRBD1. The CDR3 has 14 residues. Looked up from germline, CDR1 is MNHNS and CDR2 is SASEGT. V shed 6 bases and J 5 bases; nucleotides not matched to a gene: 7. CDR3 in amino acids: CASRIGGQGTEAFF. CDR3 in DNA: TGTGCCAGCAGGATCGGGGGACAGGGTACTGAAGCTTTCTTT.

Many counts were recorded for this clone. A read error is possible here, since a much larger clone lies one base away. The sample holds other DNA sequences that translate to the same CDR3. As DNA, the CDR3 is TGCAGTGCTAGAGAGATACCGGGACGGTCCTCTGGAAACACCATATACTTT. Translation: CSAREIPGRSSGNTIYF. This chain joins TRBV20-1 and TRBJ1-3; the D gene is possibly TRBD1 (5 bases). This CDR3 comprises 17 residues. Germline lookup yields CDR1 DFQATT and CDR2 SNEGSKA (reference sequence).

This clone has a count of ten or more. The chain uses TRBV20-1 and TRBJ2-1, with D perhaps TRBD2 (5 bases). There are 17 residues in the CDR3. Germline V lookup: CDR1 DFQATT, CDR2 SNEGSKA (reference sequence). Trimming stripped 0 bases from V and 7 bases from J, with 22 bases between. The CDR3, as DNA: TGCAGTGCTAGAGATTTCACGGGGAACCAGCTAGAGAATGAGCAGTTCTTC. This sequence encodes CSARDFTGNQLENEQFF.